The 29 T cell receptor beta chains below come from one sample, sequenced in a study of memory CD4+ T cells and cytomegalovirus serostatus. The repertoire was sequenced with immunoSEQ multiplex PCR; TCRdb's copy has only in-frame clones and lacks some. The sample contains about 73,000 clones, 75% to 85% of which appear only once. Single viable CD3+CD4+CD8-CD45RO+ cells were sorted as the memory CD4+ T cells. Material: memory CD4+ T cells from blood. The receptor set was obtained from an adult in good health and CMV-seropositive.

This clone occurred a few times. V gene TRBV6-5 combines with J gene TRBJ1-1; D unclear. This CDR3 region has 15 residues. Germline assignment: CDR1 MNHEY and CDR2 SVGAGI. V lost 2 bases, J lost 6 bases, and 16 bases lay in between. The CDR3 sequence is CASSYELGSGSEAFF. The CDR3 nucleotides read TGTGCCAGCAGTTACGAGCTTGGATCCGGCTCTGAAGCTTTCTTT.

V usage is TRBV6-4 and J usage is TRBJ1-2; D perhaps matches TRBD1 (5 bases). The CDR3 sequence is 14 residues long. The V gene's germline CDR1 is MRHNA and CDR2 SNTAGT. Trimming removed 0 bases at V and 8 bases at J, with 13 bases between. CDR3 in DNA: TGTGCCAGCAGTGACTCCGCTACCCGGGGGGGCTACACCTTC. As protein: CASSDSATRGGYTF.

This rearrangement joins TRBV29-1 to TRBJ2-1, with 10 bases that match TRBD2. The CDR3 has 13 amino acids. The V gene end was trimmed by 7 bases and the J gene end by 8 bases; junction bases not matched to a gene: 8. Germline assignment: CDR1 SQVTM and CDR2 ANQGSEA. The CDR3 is CSAGTSAPYEQFF. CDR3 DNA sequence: TGCAGCGCCGGGACTAGCGCCCCGTATGAGCAGTTCTTC.

The CDR3 DNA is TGTGCCAGCAGCTTAGGTCGGGCTGAGGACACTGAAGCTTTCTTT. Its translation is CASSLGRAEDTEAFF. The gene calls are TRBV7-6 and TRBJ1-1; the D is unclear. CDR1 and CDR2 from the germline V gene are SGHVS and FNYEAQ. The germline V and J ends were trimmed by 1 base and 3 bases, with 12 bases remaining between them. The CDR3 extends over 15 amino acids.

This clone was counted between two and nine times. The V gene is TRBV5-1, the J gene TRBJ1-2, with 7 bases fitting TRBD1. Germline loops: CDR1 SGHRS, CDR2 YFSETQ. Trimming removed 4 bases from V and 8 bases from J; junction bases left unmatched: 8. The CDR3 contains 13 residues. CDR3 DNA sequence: TGCGCCAGCAGCGACTACCAGGGGGACGGCTACACCTTC. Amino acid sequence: CASSDYQGDGYTF.

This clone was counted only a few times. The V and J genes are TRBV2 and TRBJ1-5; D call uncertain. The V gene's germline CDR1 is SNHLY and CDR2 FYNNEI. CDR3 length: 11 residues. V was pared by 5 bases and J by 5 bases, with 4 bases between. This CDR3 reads CASSSDQPQHF. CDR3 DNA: TGTGCCAGCAGTTCCGATCAGCCCCAGCATTTT. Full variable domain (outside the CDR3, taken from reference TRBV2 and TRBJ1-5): EPEVTQTPSHQVTQMGQEVILRCVPISNHLYFYWYRQILGQKVEFLVSFYNNEISEKSEIFDDQFSVERPDGSNFTLKIRSTKLEDSAMYFCASSSDQPQHFGDGTRLSIL.

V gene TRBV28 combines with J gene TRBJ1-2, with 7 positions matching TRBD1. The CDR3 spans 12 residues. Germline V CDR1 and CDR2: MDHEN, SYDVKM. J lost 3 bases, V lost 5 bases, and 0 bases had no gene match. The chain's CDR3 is CASSTGDYGYTF. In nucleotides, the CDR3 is TGTGCCAGCAGTACAGGGGACTATGGCTACACCTTC.

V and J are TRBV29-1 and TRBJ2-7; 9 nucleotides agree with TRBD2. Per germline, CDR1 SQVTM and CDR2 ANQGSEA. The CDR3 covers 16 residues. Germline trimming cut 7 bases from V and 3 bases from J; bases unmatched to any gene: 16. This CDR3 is CSAILLRREGFYEQYV. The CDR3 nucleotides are TGCAGCGCCATTCTCCTGCGGCGGGAGGGTTTCTACGAGCAGTACGTC.

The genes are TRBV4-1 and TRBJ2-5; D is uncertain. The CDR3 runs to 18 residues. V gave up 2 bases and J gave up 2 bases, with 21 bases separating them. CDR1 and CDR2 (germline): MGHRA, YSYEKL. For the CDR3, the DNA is TGCGCCAGCAGCCAAACACAGACGTACGCTAGACCTCAAGAGACCCAGTACTTC. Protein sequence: CASSQTQTYARPQETQYF.

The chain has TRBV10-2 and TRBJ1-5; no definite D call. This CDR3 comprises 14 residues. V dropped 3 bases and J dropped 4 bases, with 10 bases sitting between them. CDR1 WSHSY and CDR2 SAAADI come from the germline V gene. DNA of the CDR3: TGCGCCAGCAGTGAAACGGAATTGAATCAGCCCCAGCATTTT. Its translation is CASSETELNQPQHF.

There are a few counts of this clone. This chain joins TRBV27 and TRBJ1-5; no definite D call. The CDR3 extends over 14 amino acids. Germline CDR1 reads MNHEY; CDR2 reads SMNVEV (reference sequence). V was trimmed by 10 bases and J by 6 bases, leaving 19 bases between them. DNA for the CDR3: TGTGCCACCTCCAAGGACCTAATTGGTCAGCCCCAGCATTTT. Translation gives CATSKDLIGQPQHF.

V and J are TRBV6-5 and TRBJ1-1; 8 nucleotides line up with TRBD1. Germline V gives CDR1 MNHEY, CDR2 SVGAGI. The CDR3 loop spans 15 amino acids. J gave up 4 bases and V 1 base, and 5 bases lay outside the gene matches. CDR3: CASSYLQGAGTEAFF. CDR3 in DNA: TGTGCCAGCAGTTACTTGCAGGGGGCGGGCACTGAAGCTTTCTTT.

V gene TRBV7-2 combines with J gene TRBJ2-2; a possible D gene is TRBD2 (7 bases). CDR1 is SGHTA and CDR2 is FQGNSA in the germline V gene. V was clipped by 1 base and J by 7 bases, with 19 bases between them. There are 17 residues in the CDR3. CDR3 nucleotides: TGTGCCAGCAGCTTAGTCCCCTGGGGGGGGGCCGTCGGGGAGCTGTTTTTT. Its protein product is CASSLVPWGGAVGELFF.

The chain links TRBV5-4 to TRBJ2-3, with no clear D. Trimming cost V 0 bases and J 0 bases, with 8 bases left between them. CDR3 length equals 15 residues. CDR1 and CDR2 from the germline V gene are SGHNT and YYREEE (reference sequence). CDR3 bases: TGTGCCAGCAGCTTGGGGGGTCGGAGCACAGATACGCAGTATTTT. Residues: CASSLGGRSTDTQYF.

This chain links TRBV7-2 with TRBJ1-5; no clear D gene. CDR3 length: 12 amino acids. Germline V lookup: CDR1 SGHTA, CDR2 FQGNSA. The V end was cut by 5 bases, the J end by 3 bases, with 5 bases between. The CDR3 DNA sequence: TGTGCCAGCAGCCCAACCAATCAGCCCCAGCATTTT. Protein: CASSPTNQPQHF.

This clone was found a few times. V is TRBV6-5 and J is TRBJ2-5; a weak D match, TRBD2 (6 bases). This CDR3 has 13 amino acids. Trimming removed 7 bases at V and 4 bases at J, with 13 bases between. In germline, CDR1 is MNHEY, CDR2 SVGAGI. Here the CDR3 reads CASKEGSVETQYF. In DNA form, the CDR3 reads TGTGCCAGCAAGGAGGGTTCGGTAGAGACCCAGTACTTC.

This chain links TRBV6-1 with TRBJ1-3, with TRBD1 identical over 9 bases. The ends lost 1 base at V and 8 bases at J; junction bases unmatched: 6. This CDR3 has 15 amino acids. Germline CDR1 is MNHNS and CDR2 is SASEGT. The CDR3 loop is CASSEGLQGAYTIYF. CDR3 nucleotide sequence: TGTGCCAGCAGTGAAGGTCTACAGGGGGCCTACACCATATATTTT.

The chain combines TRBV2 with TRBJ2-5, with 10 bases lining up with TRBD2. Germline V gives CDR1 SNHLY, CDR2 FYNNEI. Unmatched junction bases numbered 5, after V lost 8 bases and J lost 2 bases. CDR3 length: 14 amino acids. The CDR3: CASGERGGQETQYF. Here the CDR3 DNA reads TGTGCCAGCGGGGAGCGGGGGGGTCAAGAGACCCAGTACTTC.

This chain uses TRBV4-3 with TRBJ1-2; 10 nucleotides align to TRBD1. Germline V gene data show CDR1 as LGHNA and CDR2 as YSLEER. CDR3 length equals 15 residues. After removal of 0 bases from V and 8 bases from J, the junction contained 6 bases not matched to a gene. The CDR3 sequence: CASSQEGTGADGYTF. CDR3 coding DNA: TGCGCCAGCAGCCAAGAGGGGACAGGGGCGGACGGCTACACCTTC.

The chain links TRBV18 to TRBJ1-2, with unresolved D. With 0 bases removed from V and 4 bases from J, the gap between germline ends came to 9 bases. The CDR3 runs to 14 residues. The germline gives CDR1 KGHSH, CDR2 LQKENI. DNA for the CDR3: TGTGCCAGCTCACCACCGTCTCAGCCCTATGGCTACACCTTC. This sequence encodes CASSPPSQPYGYTF.

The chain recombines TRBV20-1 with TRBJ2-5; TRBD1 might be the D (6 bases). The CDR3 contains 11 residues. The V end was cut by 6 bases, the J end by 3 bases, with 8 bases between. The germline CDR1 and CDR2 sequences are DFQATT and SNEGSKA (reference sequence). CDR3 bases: TGCAGTGCAACAGGGAAAGAGACCCAGTACTTC. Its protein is CSATGKETQYF.

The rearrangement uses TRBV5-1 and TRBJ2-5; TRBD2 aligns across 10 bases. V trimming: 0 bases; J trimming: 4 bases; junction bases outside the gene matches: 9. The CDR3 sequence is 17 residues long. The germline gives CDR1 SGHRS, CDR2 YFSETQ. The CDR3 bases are TGCGCCAGCAGCTTGGGAGTAGCGGGAGGCGACGGAGAGACCCAGTACTTC. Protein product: CASSLGVAGGDGETQYF.

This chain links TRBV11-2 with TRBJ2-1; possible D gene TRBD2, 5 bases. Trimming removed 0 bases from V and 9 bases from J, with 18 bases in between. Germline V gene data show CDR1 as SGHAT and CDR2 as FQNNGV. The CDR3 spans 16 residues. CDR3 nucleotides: TGTGCCAGCAGCTTAGATAATGGCCCTATTGAGGGTGAGCAGTTCTTC. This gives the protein CASSLDNGPIEGEQFF.

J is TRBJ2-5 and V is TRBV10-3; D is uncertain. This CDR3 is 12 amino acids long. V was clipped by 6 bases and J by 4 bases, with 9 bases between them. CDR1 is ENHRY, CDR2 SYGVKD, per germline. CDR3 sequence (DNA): TGTGCCATCAGCCCAGGCTCAGAGACCCAGTACTTC. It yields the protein CAISPGSETQYF.

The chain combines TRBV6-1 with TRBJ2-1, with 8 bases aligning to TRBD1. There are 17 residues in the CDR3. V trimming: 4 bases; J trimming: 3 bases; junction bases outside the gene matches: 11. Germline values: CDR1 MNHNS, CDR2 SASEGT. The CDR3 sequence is CASSGFLTGEVYNEQFF. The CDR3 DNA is TGTGCCAGCAGTGGCTTCTTGACAGGGGAGGTCTACAATGAGCAGTTCTTC.

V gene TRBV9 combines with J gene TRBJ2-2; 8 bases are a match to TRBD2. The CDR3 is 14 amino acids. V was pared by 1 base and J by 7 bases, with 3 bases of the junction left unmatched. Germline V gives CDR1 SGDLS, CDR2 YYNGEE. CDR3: CASSVIREGGELFF. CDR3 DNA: TGTGCCAGCAGCGTAATTCGGGAGGGCGGGGAGCTGTTTTTT.

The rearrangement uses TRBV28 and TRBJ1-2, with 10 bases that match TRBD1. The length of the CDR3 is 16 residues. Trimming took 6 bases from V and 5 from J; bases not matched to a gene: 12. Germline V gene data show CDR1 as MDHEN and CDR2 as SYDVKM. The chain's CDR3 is CASSHRDRGLVYGYTF. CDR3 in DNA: TGTGCCAGCAGCCACCGCGACAGGGGGCTAGTGTATGGCTACACCTTC.

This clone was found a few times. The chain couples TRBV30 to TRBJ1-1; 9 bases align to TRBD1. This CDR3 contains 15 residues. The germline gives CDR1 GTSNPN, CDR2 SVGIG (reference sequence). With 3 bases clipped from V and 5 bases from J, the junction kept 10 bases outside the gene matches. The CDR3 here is CAWSLGDRDGTEAFF. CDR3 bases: TGTGCCTGGAGCTTAGGGGACAGGGACGGGACTGAAGCTTTCTTT.

CDR3 sequence reads: CASSSLTGGRYNEQFF. The CDR3, as DNA: TGCGCCAGCAGCTCGCTAACCGGGGGGAGGTACAATGAGCAGTTCTTC. The V and J genes are TRBV5-1 and TRBJ2-1; 7 bases fit TRBD2. CDR3 length equals 16 residues. The germline V gene has CDR1 SGHRS and CDR2 YFSETQ. V lost 3 bases to trimming and J lost 4 bases; unmatched junction nucleotides: 10.